Following are 15 T cell receptor beta chains from one sample sequenced in a study of blood T cell repertoires in COVID-19. Profiling relied on immunoSEQ multiplex PCR, and the TCRdb table lists in-frame clones only, not all of them. Of around 42,000 clones listed, roughly 84% are singletons. Sequencing was carried out using peripheral blood. These receptors were taken from an older man with acute or convalescent COVID-19.

The rearrangement uses TRBV6-5 and TRBJ1-6; D is undetermined. This CDR3 contains 14 residues. CDR1 is MNHEY, CDR2 SVGAGI, per germline. V was clipped by 4 bases and J by 9 bases, with 13 bases between them. For the CDR3, the DNA is TGTGCCAGCAGTTCTCCTCTAAGAGGTTCACCCCTCCACTTT. Translation gives CASSSPLRGSPLHF.

The CDR3 is CASSLDRQTYEQYF. In nucleotides, the CDR3 is TGTGCCAGCAGCTTGGACAGGCAAACCTACGAGCAGTACTTC. The chain links TRBV5-4 to TRBJ2-7, with D perhaps TRBD1 (5 bases). From germline, CDR1 is SGHNT and CDR2 YYREEE (reference sequence). The V gene lost 0 bases and the J gene lost 2 bases, with 9 bases spanning the gap. CDR3 length equals 14 residues.

The rearrangement uses TRBV10-3 and TRBJ2-7; tentative D call: TRBD1 (6 bases). CDR1 is ENHRY and CDR2 is SYGVKD in the germline V gene. CDR3 length: 12 amino acids. The germline V and J ends were trimmed by 3 bases and 5 bases, with 8 bases remaining between them. CDR3 region: CAISEGGNEQYF. In DNA, the CDR3 is TGTGCCATCAGTGAAGGGGGAAACGAGCAGTACTTC.

The chain recombines TRBV5-1 with TRBJ1-4, with 10 nucleotides matching TRBD1. Per the germline V gene, CDR1 is SGHRS and CDR2 is YFSETQ. With 4 bases clipped from V and 4 bases from J, the junction kept 4 bases outside the gene matches. This CDR3 has 15 amino acids. The CDR3, as DNA: TGCGCCAGCAGCACGGGACAGGGGTATAATGAAAAACTGTTTTTT. Encoded protein: CASSTGQGYNEKLFF.

This clone was seen a handful of times. This chain joins TRBV7-8 and TRBJ1-2, with TRBD1 identical over 9 bases. This CDR3 comprises 15 residues. In germline, CDR1 is SGHVS, CDR2 FQNEAQ. J gave up 4 bases and V 3 bases, and 6 bases lay outside the gene matches. The CDR3 sequence: CASSFGGQGTYGYTF. DNA for the CDR3: TGTGCCAGCAGCTTTGGGGGACAGGGAACCTATGGCTACACCTTC. The entire variable domain, with the rest obtained from reference TRBV7-8 and TRBJ1-2, is as follows: GAGVSQSPRYKVAKRGQDVALRCDPISGHVSLFWYQQALGQGPEFLTYFQNEAQLDKSGLPSDRFFAERPEGSVSTLKIQRTQQEDSAVYLCASSFGGQGTYGYTFGSGTRLTVV.

In its sample, this clone was seen once. The chain couples TRBV24-1 to TRBJ2-7, with D maybe TRBD1 (5 bases). Trimming took 3 bases from V and 9 from J, leaving 17 bases between them. This CDR3 contains 14 residues. The germline V gene has CDR1 KGHDR and CDR2 SFDVKD. The CDR3: CATSDPTQGKGQYF. As DNA, the CDR3 is TGTGCCACCAGTGATCCTACTCAGGGTAAAGGGCAGTACTTC.

The chain links TRBV30 to TRBJ2-3; 9 bases are a match to TRBD1. CDR3 size: 15 residues. The trim removed 3 bases at V and 3 bases at J, leaving 7 bases unmatched. Germline lookup yields CDR1 GTSNPN and CDR2 SVGIG (reference sequence). The CDR3 here is CAWRKGGQGTDTQYF. The DNA of the CDR3 is TGTGCCTGGAGGAAGGGGGGACAGGGAACAGATACGCAGTATTTT.

The DNA of the CDR3 is TGTGCCAGCAGCCCTGACAGGGAGGGCTACACCTTC. Translating gives CASSPDREGYTF. The chain links TRBV5-5 to TRBJ1-2; 7 nucleotides align to TRBD1. Germline loops: CDR1 SGHKS, CDR2 YYEKEE (reference sequence). Trimming cost V 4 bases and J 8 bases; bases outside gene matches: 5. The CDR3 is made up of 12 amino acids. Full variable domain (remainder filled in from reference TRBV5-5 and TRBJ1-2): DAGVTQSPTHLIKTRGQQVTLRCSPISGHKSVSWYQQVLGQGPQFIFQYYEKEERGRGNFPDRFSARQFPNYSSELNVNALLLGDSALYLCASSPDREGYTFGSGTRLTVV.

This clone was picked up a small number of times. This chain connects TRBV6-5 to TRBJ1-3; D is perhaps TRBD1 (5 bases). Germline V gene data show CDR1 as MNHEY and CDR2 as SVGAGI. V was trimmed by 5 bases and J by 0 bases, leaving 11 bases between them. The CDR3 is made up of 15 amino acids. CDR3 region: CASSRPGISGNTIYF. CDR3 nucleotide sequence: TGTGCCAGCAGTCGACCAGGGATCTCTGGAAACACCATATATTTT.

This clone was observed a handful of times. The chain uses TRBV30 and TRBJ1-6; D possibly corresponds to TRBD1 (6 bases). The CDR3 is 13 amino acids. Germline CDR1 reads GTSNPN; CDR2 reads SVGIG (reference sequence). V lost 4 bases, J lost 7 bases, and 11 bases lay in between. Written as DNA, the CDR3 is TGTGCCTGGACCCATCAGGGGAATTCACCCCTCCACTTT. It yields the protein CAWTHQGNSPLHF.

J is TRBJ2-6 and V is TRBV27; 8 bases align to TRBD1. V trimming: 3 bases; J trimming: 4 bases; junction bases outside the gene matches: 5. The CDR3 has 16 amino acids. CDR1 is MNHEY and CDR2 is SMNVEV in the germline V gene (reference sequence). The CDR3 loop is CASSFLDRGGANVLTF. The CDR3 coding sequence is TGTGCCAGCAGTTTTCTTGACAGGGGCGGGGCCAACGTCCTGACTTTC.

J is TRBJ2-3 and V is TRBV5-1; D is unclear. Trimming took off 4 bases at V and 2 bases at J, with 5 bases between the two ends. The CDR3 consists of 12 residues. Germline-derived CDR1 and CDR2 are SGHRS and YFSETQ. The CDR3 sequence: CASSPSTDTQYF. The CDR3 DNA follows: TGCGCCAGCAGCCCCTCCACAGATACGCAGTATTTT.

The count of this clone is one. The rearrangement links TRBV11-3 to TRBJ2-2, with a weak D call TRBD1 (5 bases). Trimming stripped 1 base from V and 6 bases from J, with 21 bases between. Germline CDR1 is SGHNT and CDR2 is YENEEA. The CDR3 is 18 amino acids. This chain's CDR3 is CASSLASNADTFPGELFF. In DNA, the CDR3 is TGTGCCAGCAGCTTAGCCTCAAACGCGGACACGTTCCCCGGGGAGCTGTTTTTT.

This rearrangement joins TRBV18 to TRBJ1-6; D is ambiguous. Trimming removed 3 bases from V and 7 bases from J, with 16 bases in between. This CDR3 is 16 amino acids long. Germline V gene lookup returns CDR1 KGHSH and CDR2 LQKENI. The CDR3 region has the DNA TGTGCCAGCTCACCCGCTGAGTATCGAGGAAATTCACCCCTCCACTTT. Its translation: CASSPAEYRGNSPLHF.

This chain connects TRBV19 to TRBJ2-1; possibly TRBD2 for D (6 bases). V was shortened by 3 bases and J by 0 bases, with 9 bases between the two germline ends. The CDR3 is made up of 15 amino acids. CDR1 and CDR2 (germline): LNHDA, SQIVND (reference sequence). In DNA form, the CDR3 reads TGTGCCAGTAGTATTGCGGGAAGCTCCTACAATGAGCAGTTCTTC. Amino acids: CASSIAGSSYNEQFF.